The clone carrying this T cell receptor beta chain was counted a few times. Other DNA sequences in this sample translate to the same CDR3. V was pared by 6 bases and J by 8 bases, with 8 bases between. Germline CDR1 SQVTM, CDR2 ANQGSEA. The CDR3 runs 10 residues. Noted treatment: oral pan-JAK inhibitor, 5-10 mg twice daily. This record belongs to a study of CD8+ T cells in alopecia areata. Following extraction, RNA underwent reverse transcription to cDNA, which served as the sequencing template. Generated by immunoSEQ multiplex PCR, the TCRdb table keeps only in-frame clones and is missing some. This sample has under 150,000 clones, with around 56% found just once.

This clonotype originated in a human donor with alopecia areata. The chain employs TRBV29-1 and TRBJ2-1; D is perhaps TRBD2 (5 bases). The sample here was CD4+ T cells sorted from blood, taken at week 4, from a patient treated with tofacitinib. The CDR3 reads CSVGVDEQFF. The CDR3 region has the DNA TGCAGCGTGGGAGTTGATGAGCAGTTCTTC.